The 12 T cell receptor beta chains below were found in one sample sequenced in a study of cytomegalovirus exposure and HLA in healthy donors. It was with 60 Vbeta and 13 Jbeta primers that the PCR ran. TCRdb keeps only in-frame clones here, not all; method: immunoSEQ multiplex PCR. This sample carries roughly 100,000 clones, approximately 71% of them seen once, and the ten largest clones take around 2.5%. The specimen was PBMCs. These receptors all stem from a man in his forties in good health and CMV-seronegative.

This rearrangement joins TRBV27 to TRBJ2-1; TRBD2 matches at 8 bases. There are 15 residues in the CDR3. V shed 3 bases, J shed 6 bases, and the junction held 7 bases outside the gene matches. Germline V CDR1 and CDR2: MNHEY, SMNVEV (reference sequence). CDR3 nucleotides: TGTGCCAGCAGTTTTCTAACTAGCGGATTCAATGAGCAGTTCTTC. Amino acid sequence: CASSFLTSGFNEQFF.

The sample holds one count of this clone. The genes are TRBV6-6 and TRBJ1-1; weak D call: TRBD1 (5 bases). The CDR3 runs 13 residues. V shed 8 bases and J shed 4 bases, with 14 bases lying between them. Germline V CDR1 and CDR2: MNHNY, SVGAGI (reference sequence). The CDR3 DNA follows: TGTGCCAGCCCACAGCAGGGTAGCACTGAAGCTTTCTTT. It translates to CASPQQGSTEAFF.

A single count supports this clone. The CDR3 protein is CASSGAGPEAFF. CDR3 DNA sequence: TGTGCCAGCAGTGGGGCGGGTCCTGAAGCTTTCTTT. This chain links TRBV25-1 with TRBJ1-1; D ambiguous. The CDR3 runs to 12 residues. V lost 4 bases, J lost 6 bases, and 9 bases lay in between. Germline CDR1 reads MGHDK; CDR2 reads SYGVNS.

This chain joins TRBV28 and TRBJ1-3, with 7 bases lining up with TRBD1. CDR3 length: 14 residues. V gave up 11 bases and J gave up 2 bases; unmatched junction bases: 9. Germline V gene data show CDR1 as MDHEN and CDR2 as SYDVKM. The CDR3 DNA reads TGTGCCGGTCAGACAGGGAACGCTGGAAACACCATATATTTT. Protein product: CAGQTGNAGNTIYF. Full variable domain (outside the CDR3, taken from reference TRBV28 and TRBJ1-3): DVKVTQSSRYLVKRTGEKVFLECVQDMDHENMFWYRQDPGLGLRLIYFSYDVKMKEKGDIPEGYSVSREKKERFSLILESASTNQTSMYLCAGQTGNAGNTIYFGEGSWLTVV.

V is TRBV5-1 and J is TRBJ2-1; 8 bases match TRBD1. CDR1 and CDR2 from the germline V gene are SGHRS and YFSETQ. The CDR3 contains 14 residues. The J segment lost 1 base and the V segment lost 4 bases, leaving 1 base of the junction unmatched. The CDR3 loop reads CASSRTGSYNEQFF. In DNA form, the CDR3 reads TGCGCCAGCAGCCGGACAGGGTCCTACAATGAGCAGTTCTTC.

The chain uses TRBV7-9 and TRBJ2-1, with unresolved D. The CDR3 is made up of 11 amino acids. Per the germline V gene, CDR1 is SEHNR and CDR2 is FQNEAQ (reference sequence). V shed 5 bases and J shed 9 bases, with 8 bases lying between them. The CDR3 DNA reads TGTGCCAGCAGCCCCTTTCCTGAGCAGTTCTTC. As protein: CASSPFPEQFF.

The chain joins TRBV5-1 to TRBJ2-2; D possibly corresponds to TRBD1 (5 bases). V dropped 4 bases and J dropped 3 bases, with 16 bases sitting between them. The CDR3 is 16 amino acids. CDR1 SGHRS and CDR2 YFSETQ come from the germline V gene. The DNA of the CDR3 is TGCGCCAGCAGCCCAGTGCGAGACAGAGACACCGGGGAGCTGTTTTTT. It yields the protein CASSPVRDRDTGELFF. Looking up the rest from reference TRBV5-1 and TRBJ2-2 gives the full variable domain: KAGVTQTPRYLIKTRGQQVTLSCSPISGHRSVSWYQQTPGQGLQFLFEYFSETQRNKGNFPGRFSGRQFSNSRSEMNVSTLELGDSALYLCASSPVRDRDTGELFFGEGSRLTVL.

The chain recombines TRBV25-1 with TRBJ1-2; no reliable D call. This CDR3 has 12 residues. Germline assignment: CDR1 MGHDK and CDR2 SYGVNS. V dropped 5 bases and J dropped 8 bases, with 12 bases sitting between them. CDR3 in amino acids: CASSSQVSGYTF. The CDR3 DNA reads as TGTGCCAGCAGTTCGCAGGTTTCCGGCTACACCTTC.

The V gene is TRBV6-1, the J gene TRBJ1-4; D gene ambiguous. The CDR3 runs to 14 residues. CDR1 MNHNS and CDR2 SASEGT come from the germline V gene. Trimming pared 10 bases from V and 6 bases from J, leaving 18 bases between. CDR3 loop: CATIRGGWDEKLFF. For the CDR3, the DNA is TGTGCCACCATTCGGGGAGGGTGGGATGAAAAACTGTTTTTT.

The chain has TRBV27 and TRBJ2-2; the match to TRBD2 covers 9 bases. V lost 7 bases and J lost 2; bases outside the gene matches: 11. The germline V gene has CDR1 MNHEY and CDR2 SMNVEV (reference sequence). This CDR3 comprises 17 residues. Here the CDR3 reads CASTMIPSGDNTGELFF. The CDR3 DNA sequence: TGTGCCAGCACCATGATTCCTAGCGGGGATAACACCGGGGAGCTGTTTTTT.

CDR3 region: CASSRFRSTDTQYF. The CDR3 bases are TGCGCCAGCAGCCGCTTCAGGAGCACAGATACGCAGTATTTT. The rearrangement links TRBV10-2 to TRBJ2-3; no clear D. V shed 6 bases and J shed 0 bases, with 10 bases lying between them. The CDR3 contains 14 residues. Germline V gene sequence: CDR1 WSHSY, CDR2 SAAADI.

The rearrangement uses TRBV19 and TRBJ1-1; no reliable D call. This CDR3 has 13 amino acids. Germline loops: CDR1 LNHDA, CDR2 SQIVND (reference sequence). Trimming removed 3 bases at V and 6 bases at J, with 11 bases between. The CDR3 protein is CASSITWRAEAFF. In DNA form, the CDR3 reads TGTGCCAGTAGTATTACCTGGAGGGCTGAAGCTTTCTTT.